This T cell receptor beta chain was recovered during a study of blood T cell repertoires in COVID-19. Study background: The United States, Italy and Spain were the sources of the acute and convalescent COVID-19 samples.

Germline V CDR1 and CDR2: MNHEY, SVGAGI. J lost 4 bases, V lost 6 bases, and 4 bases had no gene match. The CDR3 has 13 residues. The method was immunoSEQ multiplex PCR; TCRdb's version includes in-frame clones alone and lacks a portion of them. The sample lists 200,000 to 250,000 clones; roughly 81% were seen once. The chain uses TRBV6-5 and TRBJ2-3, with TRBD1 matching over 7 bases. Sequences were obtained from peripheral blood. This clonotype was sampled from a man aged 40-49 years with acute or convalescent COVID-19. CDR3 DNA sequence: TGTGCCAGCAGAATACAGGGGCCAGATACGCAGTATTTT. Translated, it gives CASRIQGPDTQYF.